The 3 T cell receptor beta chains reported below all come from one sample, sequenced in a study of beta chain features in type 1 diabetes (dated by TCRdb to between 2018 and 2020). The library was built by means of the immunoSEQ multiplex PCR assay. The entire isolated RNA was reverse transcribed using the High Capacity cDNA Reverse Transcription Kit, and thus expressed TCRB transcripts were sequenced. TCRdb obtained this table from immuneACCESS and retained in-frame rearrangements with V and J assigned. These tables miss some clones; where compared with another copy, unresolved V genes account for less than half of the shortfall, and the remainder is unexplained. The sample yields 200,000 to 250,000 clones; about 63% were counted once. The biggest ten clones account for 0.053% of the sample. Input material: naive CD4+ T cells from blood. Explained via the paper, the cell subset or site label denotes: true naive CD4+ T cells. These receptors were obtained from a man under 40 in good health.

This clone was seen more than once but under ten times. Other DNA sequences in the same sample also yield this CDR3. V and J are TRBV30 and TRBJ1-1; D ambiguous. Per germline, CDR1 GTSNPN and CDR2 SVGIG (reference sequence). The V and J ends lost 0 bases and 0 bases respectively, with 5 bases between them. The CDR3 has 13 amino acids. The DNA for the CDR3 is TGTGCCTGGAGTGTACTGTTGAACACTGAAGCTTTCTTT. Translating it yields CAWSVLLNTEAFF.

J is TRBJ1-2 and V is TRBV29-1; D gene unclear. Trimming removed 6 bases from V and 0 bases from J, with 11 bases in between. Germline assignment: CDR1 SQVTM and CDR2 ANQGSEA. This CDR3 is 13 amino acids long. The CDR3 here is CSVPTHTNYGYTF. The DNA of the CDR3 is TGCAGCGTACCGACTCACACTAACTATGGCTACACCTTC.

The chain combines TRBV11-1 with TRBJ1-4; TRBD1 might be the D (5 bases). This CDR3 region has 12 residues. Trimming stripped 4 bases from V and 10 bases from J, with 10 bases between. The V gene's germline CDR1 is SGHAT and CDR2 FQDESV (reference sequence). The CDR3 sequence is CASSSGRGKLFF. CDR3 DNA: TGTGCCAGCAGCTCAGGGCGAGGAAAACTGTTTTTT.